This T cell receptor beta chain is from a study of OX40 agonist ivuxolimab in advanced cancers. Method: immunoSEQ multiplex PCR; TCRdb's copy keeps in-frame clones and lacks some. The sample contains roughly 64,000 clones, more than 80% of which appear only once. CDR1 and CDR2 (germline): SGHAT, FQNNGV. The CDR3 covers 17 residues. V dropped 5 bases and J dropped 4; count of bases not matched to a gene: 7. The specimen comprised CD4+ or CD8+ T cells sorted from blood, sampled in a trial of the OX40 agonist ivuxolimab. The receptor comes from an adult with an advanced solid tumor such as melanoma, head and neck, liver or kidney cancer. The V gene is TRBV11-2, the J gene TRBJ2-1, with TRBD2 identical over 14 bases. Here the CDR3 reads CASSRDGTSGSYNEQFF. CDR3 nucleotides: TGTGCCAGCAGCCGGGACGGGACTAGCGGGAGTTACAATGAGCAGTTCTTC.